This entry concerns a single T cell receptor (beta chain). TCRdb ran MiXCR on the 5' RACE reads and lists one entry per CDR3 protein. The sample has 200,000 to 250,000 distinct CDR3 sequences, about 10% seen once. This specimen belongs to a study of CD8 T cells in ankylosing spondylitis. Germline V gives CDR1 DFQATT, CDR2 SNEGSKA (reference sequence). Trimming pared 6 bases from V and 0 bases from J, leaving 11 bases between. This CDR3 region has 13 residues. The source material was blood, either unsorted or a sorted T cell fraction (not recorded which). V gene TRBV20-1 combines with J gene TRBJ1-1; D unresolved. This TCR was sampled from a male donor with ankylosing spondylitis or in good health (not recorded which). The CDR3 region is CSAARELNTEAFF. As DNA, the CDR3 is TGCAGTGCCGCCCGAGAGCTGAACACTGAAGCTTTCTTT.